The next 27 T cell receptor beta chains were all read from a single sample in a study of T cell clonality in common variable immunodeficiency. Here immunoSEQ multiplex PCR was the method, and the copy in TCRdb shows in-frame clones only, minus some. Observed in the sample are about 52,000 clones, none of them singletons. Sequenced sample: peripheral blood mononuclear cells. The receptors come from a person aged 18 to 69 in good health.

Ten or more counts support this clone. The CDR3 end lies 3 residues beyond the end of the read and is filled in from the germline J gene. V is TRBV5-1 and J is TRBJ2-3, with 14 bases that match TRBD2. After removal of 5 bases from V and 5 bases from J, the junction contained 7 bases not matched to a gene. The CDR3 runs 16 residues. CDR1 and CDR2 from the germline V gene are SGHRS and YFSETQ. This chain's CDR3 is CASSSTGTSGRDTQYF. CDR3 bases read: TGCGCCAGCAGTTCGACCGGGACTAGCGGGAGAGATACG. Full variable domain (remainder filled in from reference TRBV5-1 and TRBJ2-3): KAGVTQTPRYLIKTRGQQVTLSCSPISGHRSVSWYQQTPGQGLQFLFEYFSETQRNKGNFPGRFSGRQFSNSRSEMNVSTLELGDSALYLCASSSTGTSGRDTQYFGPGTRLTVL.

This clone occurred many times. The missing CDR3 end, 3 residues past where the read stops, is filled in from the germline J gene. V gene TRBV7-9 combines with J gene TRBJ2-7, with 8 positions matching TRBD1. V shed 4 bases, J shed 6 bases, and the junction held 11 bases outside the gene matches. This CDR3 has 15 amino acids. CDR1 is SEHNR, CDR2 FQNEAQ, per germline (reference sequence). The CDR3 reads CASSSIAWTGSEQYF. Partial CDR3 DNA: TGTGCCAGCAGCTCCATAGCGTGGACAGGGAGCGAG.

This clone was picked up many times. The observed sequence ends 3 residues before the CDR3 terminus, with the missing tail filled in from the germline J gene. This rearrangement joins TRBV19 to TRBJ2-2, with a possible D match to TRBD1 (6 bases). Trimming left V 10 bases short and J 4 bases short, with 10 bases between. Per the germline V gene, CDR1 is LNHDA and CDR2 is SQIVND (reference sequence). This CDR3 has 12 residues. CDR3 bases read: TGTGCCACCTCAGGGGCCACCGGGGAG. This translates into CATSGATGE. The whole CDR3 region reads CATSGATGELFF.

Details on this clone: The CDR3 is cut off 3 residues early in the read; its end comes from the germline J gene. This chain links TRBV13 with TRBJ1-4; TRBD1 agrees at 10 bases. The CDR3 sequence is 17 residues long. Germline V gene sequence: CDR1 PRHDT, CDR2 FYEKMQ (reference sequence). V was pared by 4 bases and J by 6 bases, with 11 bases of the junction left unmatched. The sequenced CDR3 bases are TGTGCCAGCAGCTACCGGACAGGGGGATCAGACGATGAAAAA. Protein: CASSYRTGGSDDEK. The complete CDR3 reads CASSYRTGGSDDEKLFF.

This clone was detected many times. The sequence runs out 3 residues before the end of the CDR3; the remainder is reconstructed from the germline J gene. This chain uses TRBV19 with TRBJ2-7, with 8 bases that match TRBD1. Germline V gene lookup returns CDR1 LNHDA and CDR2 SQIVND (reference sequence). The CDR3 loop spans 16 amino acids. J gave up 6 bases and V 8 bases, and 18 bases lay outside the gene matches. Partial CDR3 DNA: TGTGCCAGTGGGGAGAAAGGGACAGGCTCGGAAGGCGAG. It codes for CASGEKGTGSEGE. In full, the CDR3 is CASGEKGTGSEGEQYF. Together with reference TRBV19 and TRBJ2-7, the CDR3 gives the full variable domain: DGGITQSPKYLFRKEGQNVTLSCEQNLNHDAMYWYRQDPGQGLRLIYYSQIVNDFQKGDIAEGYSVSREKKESFPLTVTSAQKNPTAFYLCASGEKGTGSEGEQYFGPGTRLTVT.

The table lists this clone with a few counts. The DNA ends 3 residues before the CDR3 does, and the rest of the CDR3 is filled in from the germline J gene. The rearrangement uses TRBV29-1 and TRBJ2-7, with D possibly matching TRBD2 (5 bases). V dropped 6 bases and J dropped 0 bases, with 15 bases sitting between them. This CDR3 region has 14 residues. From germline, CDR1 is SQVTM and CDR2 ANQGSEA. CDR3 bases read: TGCAGCGTCGCCACAGTTAGCGACTCCTACGAG. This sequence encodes CSVATVSDSYE. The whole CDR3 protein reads CSVATVSDSYEQYF.

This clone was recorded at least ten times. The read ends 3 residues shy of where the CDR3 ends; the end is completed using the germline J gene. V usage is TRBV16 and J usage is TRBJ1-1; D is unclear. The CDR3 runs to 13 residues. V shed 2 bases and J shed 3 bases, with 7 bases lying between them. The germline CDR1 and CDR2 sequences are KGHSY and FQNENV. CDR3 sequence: CASSQNGDTEAFF. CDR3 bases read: TGTGCCAGCAGCCAAAACGGGGACACTGAA. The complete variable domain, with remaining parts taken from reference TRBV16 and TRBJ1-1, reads GEEVAQTPKHLVRGEGQKAKLYCAPIKGHSYVFWYQQVLKNEFKFLISFQNENVFDETGMPKERFSAKCLPNSPCSLEIQATKLEDSAVYFCASSQNGDTEAFFGQGTRLTVV.

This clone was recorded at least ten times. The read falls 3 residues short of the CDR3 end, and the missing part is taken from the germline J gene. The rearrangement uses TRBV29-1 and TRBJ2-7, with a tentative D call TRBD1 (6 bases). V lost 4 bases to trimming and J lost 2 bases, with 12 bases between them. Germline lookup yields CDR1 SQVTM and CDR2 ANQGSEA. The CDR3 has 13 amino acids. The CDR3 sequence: CSVGAGVTYEQYF. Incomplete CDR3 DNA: TGCAGCGTTGGGGCAGGGGTAACCTACGAG.

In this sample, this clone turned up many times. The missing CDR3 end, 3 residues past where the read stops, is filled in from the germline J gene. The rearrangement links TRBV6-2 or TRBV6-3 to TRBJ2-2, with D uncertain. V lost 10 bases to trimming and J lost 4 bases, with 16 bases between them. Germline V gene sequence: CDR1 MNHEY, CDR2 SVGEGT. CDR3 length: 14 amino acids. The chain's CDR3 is CAIMANRGTGELFF. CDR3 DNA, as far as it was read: TGTGCCATCATGGCCAACCGTGGCACCGGGGAG.

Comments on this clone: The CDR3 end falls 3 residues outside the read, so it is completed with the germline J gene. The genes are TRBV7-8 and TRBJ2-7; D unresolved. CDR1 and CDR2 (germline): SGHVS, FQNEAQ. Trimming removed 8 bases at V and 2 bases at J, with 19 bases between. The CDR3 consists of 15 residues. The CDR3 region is CASAPEVFSAYEQYF. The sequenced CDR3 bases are TGTGCCAGCGCACCCGAGGTGTTCTCAGCCTACGAG.

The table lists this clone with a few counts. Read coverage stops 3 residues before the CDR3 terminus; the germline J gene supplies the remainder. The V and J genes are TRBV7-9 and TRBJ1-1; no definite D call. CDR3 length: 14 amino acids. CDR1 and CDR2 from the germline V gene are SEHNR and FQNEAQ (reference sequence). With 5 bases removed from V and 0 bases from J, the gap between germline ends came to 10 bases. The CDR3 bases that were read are TGTGCCAGCAGCCCTCAACAGATGAACACTGAA. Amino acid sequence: CASSPQQMNTE. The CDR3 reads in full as CASSPQQMNTEAFF.

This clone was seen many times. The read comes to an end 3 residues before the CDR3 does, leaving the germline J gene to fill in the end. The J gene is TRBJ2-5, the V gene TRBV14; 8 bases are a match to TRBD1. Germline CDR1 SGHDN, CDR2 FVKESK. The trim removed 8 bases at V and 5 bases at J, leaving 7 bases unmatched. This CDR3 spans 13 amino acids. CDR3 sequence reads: CASQQDRDETQYF. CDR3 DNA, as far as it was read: TGTGCCAGCCAACAGGACAGGGATGAGACC.

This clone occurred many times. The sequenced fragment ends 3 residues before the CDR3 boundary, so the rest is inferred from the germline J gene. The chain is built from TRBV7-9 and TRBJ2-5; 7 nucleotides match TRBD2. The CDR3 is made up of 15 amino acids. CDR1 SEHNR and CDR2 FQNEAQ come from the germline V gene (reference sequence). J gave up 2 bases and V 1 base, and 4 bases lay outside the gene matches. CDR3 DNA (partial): TGTGCCAGCAGCTTAGAAGCTAGCGGACAAGAGACC. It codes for CASSLEASGQET. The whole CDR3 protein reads CASSLEASGQETQYF.

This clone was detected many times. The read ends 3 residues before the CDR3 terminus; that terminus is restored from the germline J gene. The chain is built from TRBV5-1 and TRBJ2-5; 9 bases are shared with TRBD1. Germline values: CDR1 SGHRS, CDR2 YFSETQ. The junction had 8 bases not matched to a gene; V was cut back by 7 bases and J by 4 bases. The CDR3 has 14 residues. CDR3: CASSTGTGRETQYF. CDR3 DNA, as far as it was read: TGCGCCAGCTCGACCGGGACAGGGCGAGAGACC.

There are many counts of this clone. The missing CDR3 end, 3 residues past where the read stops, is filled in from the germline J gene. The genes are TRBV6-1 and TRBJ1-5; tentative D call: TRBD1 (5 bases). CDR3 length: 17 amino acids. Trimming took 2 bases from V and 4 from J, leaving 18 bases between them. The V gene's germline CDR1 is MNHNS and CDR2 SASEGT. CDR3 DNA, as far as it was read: TGTGCCAGCAGTGAATACGGACGGACAAACGGGAATCAGCCC. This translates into CASSEYGRTNGNQP. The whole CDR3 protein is CASSEYGRTNGNQPQHF.

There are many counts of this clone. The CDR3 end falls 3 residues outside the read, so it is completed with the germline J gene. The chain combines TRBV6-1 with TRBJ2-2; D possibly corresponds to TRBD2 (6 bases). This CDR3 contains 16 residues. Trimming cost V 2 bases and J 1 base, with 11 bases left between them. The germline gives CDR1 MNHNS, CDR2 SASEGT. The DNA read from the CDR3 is TGTGCCAGCAGTGAACAGGCTAGCGTGAACACCGGGGAG. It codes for CASSEQASVNTGE. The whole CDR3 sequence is CASSEQASVNTGELFF.

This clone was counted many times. The part of the CDR3 DNA that was read is TGTGCCAGCAGTGAAGCTAGCGGGGGGGCCGGGGAG. Its translation: CASSEASGGAGE. The CDR3 in full is CASSEASGGAGELFF. This chain links TRBV6-1 with TRBJ2-2; 11 nucleotides line up with TRBD2. Read data end 3 residues before the CDR3 end; the end is taken from the germline J gene. CDR1 MNHNS and CDR2 SASEGT come from the germline V gene. After removal of 0 bases from V and 6 bases from J, the junction contained 0 bases not matched to a gene. The CDR3 totals 15 residues.

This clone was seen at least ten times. The CDR3 loop reads CASSFAGGQETQYF. The CDR3 DNA, read in part, is TGTGCCAGCAGTTTTGCCGGGGGGCAAGAGACC. The V and J genes are TRBV28 and TRBJ2-5, with 7 bases matching TRBD2. The read is 3 residues too short to cover the CDR3 end, so that end is filled in from the germline J gene. Germline values: CDR1 MDHEN, CDR2 SYDVKM. The CDR3 is made up of 14 amino acids. V trimming: 3 bases; J trimming: 2 bases; junction bases outside the gene matches: 3. The complete variable domain, with remaining parts taken from reference TRBV28 and TRBJ2-5, reads DVKVTQSSRYLVKRTGEKVFLECVQDMDHENMFWYRQDPGLGLRLIYFSYDVKMKEKGDIPEGYSVSREKKERFSLILESASTNQTSMYLCASSFAGGQETQYFGPGTRLLVL.

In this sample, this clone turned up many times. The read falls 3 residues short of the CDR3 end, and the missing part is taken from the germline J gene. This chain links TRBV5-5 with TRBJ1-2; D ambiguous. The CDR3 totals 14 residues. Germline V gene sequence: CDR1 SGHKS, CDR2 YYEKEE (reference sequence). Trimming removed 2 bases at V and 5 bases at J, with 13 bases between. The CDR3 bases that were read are TGTGCCAGCAGCTTTCAAGAGCCGCGGTATGGC. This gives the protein CASSFQEPRYG. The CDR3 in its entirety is CASSFQEPRYGYTF.

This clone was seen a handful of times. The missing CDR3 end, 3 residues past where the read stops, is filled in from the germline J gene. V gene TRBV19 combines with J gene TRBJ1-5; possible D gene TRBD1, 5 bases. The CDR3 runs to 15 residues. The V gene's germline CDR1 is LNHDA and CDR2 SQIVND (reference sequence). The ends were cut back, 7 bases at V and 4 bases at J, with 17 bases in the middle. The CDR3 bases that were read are TGTGCCAGTAACCTCAGGGAAGAGGCAAATCAGCCC. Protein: CASNLREEANQP. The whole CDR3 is CASNLREEANQPQHF. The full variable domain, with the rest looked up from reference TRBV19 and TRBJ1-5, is DGGITQSPKYLFRKEGQNVTLSCEQNLNHDAMYWYRQDPGQGLRLIYYSQIVNDFQKGDIAEGYSVSREKKESFPLTVTSAQKNPTAFYLCASNLREEANQPQHFGDGTRLSIL.

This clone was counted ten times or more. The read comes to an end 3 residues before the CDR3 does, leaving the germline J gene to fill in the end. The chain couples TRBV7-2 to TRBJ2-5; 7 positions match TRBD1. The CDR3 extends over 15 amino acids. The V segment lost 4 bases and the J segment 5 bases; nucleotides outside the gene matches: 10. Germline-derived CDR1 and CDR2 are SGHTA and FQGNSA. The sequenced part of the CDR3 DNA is TGTGCCAGCAGCTCTGGGGACAGATCCGGTGAGACC. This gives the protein CASSSGDRSGET. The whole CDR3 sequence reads CASSSGDRSGETQYF.

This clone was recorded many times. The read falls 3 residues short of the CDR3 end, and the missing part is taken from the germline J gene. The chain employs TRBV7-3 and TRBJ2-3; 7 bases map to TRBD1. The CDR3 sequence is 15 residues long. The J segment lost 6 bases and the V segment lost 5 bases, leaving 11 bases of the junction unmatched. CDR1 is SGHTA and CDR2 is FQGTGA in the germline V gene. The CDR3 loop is CASSPPSGGRDTQYF. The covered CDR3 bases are TGTGCCAGCAGCCCCCCCTCAGGGGGTCGGGATACG.

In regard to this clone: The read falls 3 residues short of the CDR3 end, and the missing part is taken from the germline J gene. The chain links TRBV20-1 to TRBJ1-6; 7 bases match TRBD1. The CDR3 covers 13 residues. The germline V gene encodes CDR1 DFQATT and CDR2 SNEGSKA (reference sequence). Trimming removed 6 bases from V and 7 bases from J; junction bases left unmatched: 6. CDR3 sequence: CSAPPGGNSPLHF. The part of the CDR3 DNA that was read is TGCAGTGCGCCCCCAGGGGGGAATTCACCC.

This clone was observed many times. Partial CDR3 DNA: TGTGCCAGCAGCTCCGGGACTAGCGGGGGGTTAGAGACC. Translated: CASSSGTSGGLET. The full-length CDR3 reads as CASSSGTSGGLETQYF. The V call is TRBV7-3, the J call TRBJ2-5; TRBD2 agrees at 15 bases. The CDR3 end lies 3 residues beyond the end of the read and is filled in from the germline J gene. V was pared by 4 bases and J by 4 bases, with 4 bases of the junction left unmatched. CDR3 length equals 16 residues. CDR1 is SGHTA and CDR2 is FQGTGA in the germline V gene.

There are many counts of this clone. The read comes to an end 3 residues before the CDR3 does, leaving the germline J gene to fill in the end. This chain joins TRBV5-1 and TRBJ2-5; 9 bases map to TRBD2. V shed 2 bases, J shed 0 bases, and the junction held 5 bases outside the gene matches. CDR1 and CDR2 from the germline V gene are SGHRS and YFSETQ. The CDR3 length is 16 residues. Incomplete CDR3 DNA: TGCGCCAGCAGCTTTACCCTAGCGGGAAACCAAGAGACC. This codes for CASSFTLAGNQET. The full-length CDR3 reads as CASSFTLAGNQETQYF.

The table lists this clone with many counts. Partial CDR3 DNA: TGTGCCAGCAACCCTACAGGGAAGTATGGC. Amino acid sequence: CASNPTGKYG. The whole CDR3 is CASNPTGKYGYTF. The chain has TRBV2 and TRBJ1-2; possible D gene TRBD1, 6 bases. The read gets to within 3 residues of the CDR3 end, and the germline J gene fills in the rest. With 7 bases removed from V and 5 bases from J, the gap between germline ends came to 14 bases. Germline-derived CDR1 and CDR2 are SNHLY and FYNNEI. CDR3 length: 13 residues.

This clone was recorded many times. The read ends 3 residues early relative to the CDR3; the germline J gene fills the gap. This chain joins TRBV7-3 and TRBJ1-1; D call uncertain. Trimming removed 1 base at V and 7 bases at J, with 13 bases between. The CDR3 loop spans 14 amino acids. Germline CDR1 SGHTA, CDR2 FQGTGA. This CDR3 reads CASSLNGVRGEAFF. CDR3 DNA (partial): TGTGCCAGCAGCTTAAATGGGGTACGGGGTGAA. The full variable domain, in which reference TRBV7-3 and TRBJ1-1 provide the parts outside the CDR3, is GAGVSQTPSNKVTEKGKYVELRCDPISGHTALYWYRQSLGQGPEFLIYFQGTGAADDSGLPNDRFFAVRPEGSVSTLKIQRTERGDSAVYLCASSLNGVRGEAFFGQGTRLTVV.